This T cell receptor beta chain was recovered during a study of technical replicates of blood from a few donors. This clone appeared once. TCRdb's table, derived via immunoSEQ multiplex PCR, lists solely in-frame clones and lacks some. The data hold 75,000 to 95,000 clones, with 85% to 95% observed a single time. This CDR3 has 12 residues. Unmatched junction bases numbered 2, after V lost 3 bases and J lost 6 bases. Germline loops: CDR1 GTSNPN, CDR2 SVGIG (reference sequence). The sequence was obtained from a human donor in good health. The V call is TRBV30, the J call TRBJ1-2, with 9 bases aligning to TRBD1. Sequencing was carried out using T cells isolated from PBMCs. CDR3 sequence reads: CAWSGTGHGYTF. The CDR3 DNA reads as TGTGCCTGGAGCGGGACAGGGCATGGCTACACCTTC. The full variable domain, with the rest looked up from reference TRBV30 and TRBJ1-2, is SQTIHQWPATLVQPVGSPLSLECTVEGTSNPNLYWYRQAAGRGLQLLFYSVGIGQISSEVPQNLSASRPQDRQFILSSKKLLLSDSGFYLCAWSGTGHGYTFGSGTRLTVV.